These 8 T cell receptor beta chains were all obtained from the same sample, sequenced in a study of T cell changes during pregnancy in multiple sclerosis. Some clones are missing from TCRdb's copy, which holds only in-frame ones; the method was immunoSEQ multiplex PCR. The data hold around 130,000 clones, with 93% observed a single time. Sequencing used peripheral blood, obtained before pregnancy. These receptor sequences come from a female donor with multiple sclerosis, enrolled in a pregnancy study.

V and J are TRBV6-4 and TRBJ2-3, with 7 bases matching TRBD2. Trimming removed 5 bases from V and 1 base from J; junction bases left unmatched: 6. Looked up from germline, CDR1 is MRHNA and CDR2 is SNTAGT. The CDR3 spans 15 residues. CDR3: CASSPYGGGTDTQYF. Written as DNA, the CDR3 is TGTGCCAGCAGTCCGTATGGGGGGGGCACAGATACGCAGTATTTT.

The V gene is TRBV4-2, the J gene TRBJ2-2; the match to TRBD1 covers 8 bases. After removal of 2 bases from V and 1 base from J, the junction contained 3 bases not matched to a gene. Looked up from germline, CDR1 is LGHNA and CDR2 is YNFKEQ. This CDR3 region has 16 residues. The CDR3 here is CASSQTGGKNTGELFF. The CDR3 DNA reads TGTGCCAGCAGCCAAACAGGGGGAAAGAACACCGGGGAGCTGTTTTTT.

The gene calls are TRBV4-1 and TRBJ2-7; tentative D call: TRBD1 (6 bases). The germline V and J ends were trimmed by 4 bases and 0 bases, with 13 bases remaining between them. The CDR3 loop spans 15 amino acids. Germline CDR1 MGHRA, CDR2 YSYEKL. The CDR3 here is CASSLLDSSSYEQYF. The CDR3 DNA is TGCGCCAGCAGCCTTCTGGACAGCAGCTCCTACGAGCAGTACTTC.

The J gene is TRBJ2-7, the V gene TRBV4-1; 9 nucleotides align to TRBD2. The CDR3 sequence is 15 residues long. V lost 3 bases to trimming and J lost 1 base; unmatched junction nucleotides: 4. Per the germline V gene, CDR1 is MGHRA and CDR2 is YSYEKL. The CDR3 loop reads CASSHGLALSYEQYF. In nucleotides, the CDR3 is TGCGCCAGCAGCCACGGACTAGCGCTGTCCTACGAGCAGTACTTC.

The V call is TRBV21-1, the J call TRBJ1-1; the D call TRBD1 from the table was never checked on the DNA. TRBV21-1 corresponds to a pseudogene. The CDR3 loop spans 17 amino acids. CDR3 protein: CASRSGGERVWDTEAFF. CDR3 DNA sequence: TGTGCCAGCAGATCAGGGGGCGAGAGGGTGTGGGACACTGAAGCTTTCTTT.

This clone was found once. The chain combines TRBV21-1 with TRBJ2-7; no check of the table's D call, TRBD2, against the DNA was made. TRBV21-1 is a listed pseudogene. This CDR3 contains 17 residues. The CDR3 loop is CASSKLKRSSGRASANF. The DNA for the CDR3 is TGTGCCAGCAGCAAATTAAAAAGGTCTAGCGGGAGGGCTTCGGCAAACTTC.

The chain links TRBV5-1 to TRBJ2-5; no firm D call. The CDR3 runs 14 residues. The germline CDR1 and CDR2 sequences are SGHRS and YFSETQ. Trimming stripped 0 bases from V and 1 base from J, with 7 bases between. The CDR3 protein is CASSLDSFQETQYF. The CDR3, as DNA: TGCGCCAGCAGCTTGGACAGCTTCCAAGAGACCCAGTACTTC.

This clone was seen just once. The chain recombines TRBV5-6 with TRBJ2-1; 7 nucleotides line up with TRBD2. Trimming at V came to 4 bases and at J to 10 bases, leaving 8 bases not matched to a gene. The CDR3 spans 13 residues. CDR1 is SGHDT, CDR2 YYEEEE, per germline. The CDR3 loop is CASSQAGGGEQFF. The CDR3 nucleotides read TGTGCCAGCAGCCAAGCCGGGGGAGGGGAGCAGTTCTTC.